What follows describes a single TCR beta chain. Its antigen is as yet unknown. The data were taken from a study of shared clonotypes between healthy human individuals. Across the study: The composition of the donors was two women and a few men aged 18 to 49.

The CDR3 contains 16 residues. Germline CDR1 is KGHSH and CDR2 is LQKENI. Trimming took 3 bases from V and 0 from J; bases not matched to a gene: 4. Study results and limitations: Non-shared clonotypes displayed generation probabilities falling below those of clonotypes present in all four donors.

Per the original data handling: Filtering of immunoSEQ junctional sequences could not match full-length read filtering. Libraries were prepared by immunoSEQ multiplex PCR; TCRdb keeps only in-frame clonotypes and omits some of them. The V and J calls and clone size come from that table; D and trimming were worked out from the DNA. The repertoire holds around 1 million clones, with about three quarters as singletons. The V and J genes are TRBV18 and TRBJ2-3; 9 nucleotides match TRBD2. The receptor's source is a man aged 18 to 29 in good health. The sample comprised memory CD4+ T cells sorted from blood. As to subset: CD45RA-negative fraction. The CDR3 is CASSPSSGVSTDTQYF. As DNA, the CDR3 is TGTGCCAGCTCACCGTCTAGCGGGGTGAGCACAGATACGCAGTATTTT.